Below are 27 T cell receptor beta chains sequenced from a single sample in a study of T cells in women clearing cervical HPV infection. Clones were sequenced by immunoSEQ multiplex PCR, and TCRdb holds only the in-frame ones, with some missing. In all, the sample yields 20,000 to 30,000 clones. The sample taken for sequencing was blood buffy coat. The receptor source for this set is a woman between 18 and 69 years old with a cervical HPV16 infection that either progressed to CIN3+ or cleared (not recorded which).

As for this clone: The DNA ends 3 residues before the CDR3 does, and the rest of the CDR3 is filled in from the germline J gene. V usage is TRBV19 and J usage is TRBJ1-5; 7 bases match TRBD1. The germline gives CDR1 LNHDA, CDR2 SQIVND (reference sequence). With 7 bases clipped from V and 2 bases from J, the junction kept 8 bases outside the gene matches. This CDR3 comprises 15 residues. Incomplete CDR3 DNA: TGTGCCAGTAATTCACAGGGGTTTGGCAATCAGCCC. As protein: CASNSQGFGNQP. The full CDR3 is CASNSQGFGNQPQHF.

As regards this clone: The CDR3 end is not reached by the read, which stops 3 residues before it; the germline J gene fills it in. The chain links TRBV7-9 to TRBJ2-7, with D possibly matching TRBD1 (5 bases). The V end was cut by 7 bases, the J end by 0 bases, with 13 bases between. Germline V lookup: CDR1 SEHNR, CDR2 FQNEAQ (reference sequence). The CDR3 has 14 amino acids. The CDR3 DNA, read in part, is TGTGCCAGCACTCGACAGAGTAGCTCCTACGAG. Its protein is CASTRQSSSYE. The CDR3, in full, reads CASTRQSSSYEQYF.

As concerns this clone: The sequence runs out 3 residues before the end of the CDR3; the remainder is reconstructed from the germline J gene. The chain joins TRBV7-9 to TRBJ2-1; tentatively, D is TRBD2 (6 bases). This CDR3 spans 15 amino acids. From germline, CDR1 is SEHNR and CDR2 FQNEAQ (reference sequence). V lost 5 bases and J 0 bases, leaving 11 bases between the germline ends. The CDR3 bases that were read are TGTGCCAGCAGCGGGGGGTCGTACTCCTACAATGAG. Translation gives CASSGGSYSYNE. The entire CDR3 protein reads CASSGGSYSYNEQFF.

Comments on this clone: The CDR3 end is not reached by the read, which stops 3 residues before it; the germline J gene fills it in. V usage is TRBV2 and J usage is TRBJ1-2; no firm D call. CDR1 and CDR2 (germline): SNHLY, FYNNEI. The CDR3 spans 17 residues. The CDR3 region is CASSPGRAASSYNDYTF. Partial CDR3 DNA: TGTGCCAGCAGTCCCGGTAGGGCAGCCTCCTCCTACAATGAC. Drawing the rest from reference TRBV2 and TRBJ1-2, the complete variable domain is EPEVTQTPSHQVTQMGQEVILRCVPISNHLYFYWYRQILGQKVEFLVSFYNNEISEKSEIFDDQFSVERPDGSNFTLKIRSTKLEDSAMYFCASSPGRAASSYNDYTFGSGTRLTVV.

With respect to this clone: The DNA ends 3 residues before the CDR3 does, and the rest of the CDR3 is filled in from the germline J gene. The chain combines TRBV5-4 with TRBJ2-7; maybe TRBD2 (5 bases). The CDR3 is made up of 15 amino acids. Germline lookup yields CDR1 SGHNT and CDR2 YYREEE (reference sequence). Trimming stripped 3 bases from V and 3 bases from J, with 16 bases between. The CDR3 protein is CASSSGWGSIYEQYF. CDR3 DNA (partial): TGTGCCAGCAGCTCGGGGTGGGGTTCGATCTACGAG.

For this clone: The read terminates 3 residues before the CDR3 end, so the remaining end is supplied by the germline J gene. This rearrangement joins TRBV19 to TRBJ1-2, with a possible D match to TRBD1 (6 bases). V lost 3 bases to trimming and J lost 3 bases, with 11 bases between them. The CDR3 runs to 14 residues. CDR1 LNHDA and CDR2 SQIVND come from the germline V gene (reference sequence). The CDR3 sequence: CASSIGGGDYGYTF. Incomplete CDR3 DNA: TGTGCCAGTAGTATCGGAGGGGGAGACTATGGC.

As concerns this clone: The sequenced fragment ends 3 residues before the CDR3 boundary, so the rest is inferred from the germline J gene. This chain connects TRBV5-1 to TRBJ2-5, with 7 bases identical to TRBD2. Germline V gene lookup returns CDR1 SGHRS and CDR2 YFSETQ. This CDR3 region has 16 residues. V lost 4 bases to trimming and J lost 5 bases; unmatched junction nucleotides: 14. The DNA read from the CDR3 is TGCGCCAGCAGCAGGGAGCTAGCGGCCGCGGGGGAGACC. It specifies CASSRELAAAGET. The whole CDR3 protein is CASSRELAAAGETQYF. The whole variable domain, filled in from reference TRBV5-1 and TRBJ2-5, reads KAGVTQTPRYLIKTRGQQVTLSCSPISGHRSVSWYQQTPGQGLQFLFEYFSETQRNKGNFPGRFSGRQFSNSRSEMNVSTLELGDSALYLCASSRELAAAGETQYFGPGTRLLVL.

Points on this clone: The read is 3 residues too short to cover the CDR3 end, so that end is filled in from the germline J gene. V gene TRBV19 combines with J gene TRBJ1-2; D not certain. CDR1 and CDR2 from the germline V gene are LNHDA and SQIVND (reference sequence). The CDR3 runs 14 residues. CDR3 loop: CASSTGLAGETYTF. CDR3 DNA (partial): TGTGCCAGTAGTACAGGTTTAGCGGGCGAGACC.

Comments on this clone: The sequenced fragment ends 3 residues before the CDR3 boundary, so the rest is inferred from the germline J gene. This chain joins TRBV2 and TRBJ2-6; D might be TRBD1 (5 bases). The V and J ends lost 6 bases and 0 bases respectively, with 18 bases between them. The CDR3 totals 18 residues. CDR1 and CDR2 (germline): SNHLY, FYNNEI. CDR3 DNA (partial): TGTGCCAGCAGACAGGTCACACTCACCATCTCTGGGGCCAACGTC. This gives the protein CASRQVTLTISGANV. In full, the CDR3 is CASRQVTLTISGANVLTF.

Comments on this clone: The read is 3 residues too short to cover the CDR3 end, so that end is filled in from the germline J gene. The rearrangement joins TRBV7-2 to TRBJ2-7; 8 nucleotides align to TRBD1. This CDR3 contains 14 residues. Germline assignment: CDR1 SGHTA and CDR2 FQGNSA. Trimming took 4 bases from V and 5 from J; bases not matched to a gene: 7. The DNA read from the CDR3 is TGTGCCAGCAGCTGGGGACAGGCGGGAAACGAG. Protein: CASSWGQAGNE. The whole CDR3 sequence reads CASSWGQAGNEQYF.

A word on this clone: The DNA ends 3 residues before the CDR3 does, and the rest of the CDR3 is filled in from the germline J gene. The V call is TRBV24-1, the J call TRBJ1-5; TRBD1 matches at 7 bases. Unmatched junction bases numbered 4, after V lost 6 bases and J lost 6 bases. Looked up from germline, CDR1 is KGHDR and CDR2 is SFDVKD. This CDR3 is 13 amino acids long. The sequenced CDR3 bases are TGTGCCACCAGTAGGGCAGGGGGTCAGCCC. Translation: CATSRAGGQP. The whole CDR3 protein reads CATSRAGGQPQHF.

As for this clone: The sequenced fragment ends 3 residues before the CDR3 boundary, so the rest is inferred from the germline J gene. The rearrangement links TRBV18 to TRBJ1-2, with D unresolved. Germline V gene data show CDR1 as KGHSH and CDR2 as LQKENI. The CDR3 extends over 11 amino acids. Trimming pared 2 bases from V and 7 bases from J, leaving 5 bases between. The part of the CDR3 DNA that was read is TGTGCCAGCTCACCATCTAGTGGC. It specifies CASSPSSG. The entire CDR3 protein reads CASSPSSGYTF.

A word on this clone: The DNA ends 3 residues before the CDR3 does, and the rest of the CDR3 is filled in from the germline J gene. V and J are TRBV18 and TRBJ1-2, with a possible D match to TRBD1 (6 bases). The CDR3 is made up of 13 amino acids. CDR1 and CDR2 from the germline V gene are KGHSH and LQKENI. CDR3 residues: CASSPQGRDDYTF. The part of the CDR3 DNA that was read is TGTGCCAGCTCACCTCAGGGGCGGGATGAC. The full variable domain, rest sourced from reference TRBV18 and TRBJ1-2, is NAGVMQNPRHLVRRRGQEARLRCSPMKGHSHVYWYRQLPEEGLKFMVYLQKENIIDESGMPKERFSAEFPKEGPSILRIQQVVRGDSAAYFCASSPQGRDDYTFGSGTRLTVV.

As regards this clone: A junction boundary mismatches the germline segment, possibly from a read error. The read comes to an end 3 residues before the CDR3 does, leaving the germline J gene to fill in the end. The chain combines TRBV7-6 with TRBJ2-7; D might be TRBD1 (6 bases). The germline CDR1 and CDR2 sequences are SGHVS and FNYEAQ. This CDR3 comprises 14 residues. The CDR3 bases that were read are TGTGCCGGCAGCTTAGGCACCAGGGGTGGCGAG. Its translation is CAGSLGTRGGE. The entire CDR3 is CAGSLGTRGGEQYF.

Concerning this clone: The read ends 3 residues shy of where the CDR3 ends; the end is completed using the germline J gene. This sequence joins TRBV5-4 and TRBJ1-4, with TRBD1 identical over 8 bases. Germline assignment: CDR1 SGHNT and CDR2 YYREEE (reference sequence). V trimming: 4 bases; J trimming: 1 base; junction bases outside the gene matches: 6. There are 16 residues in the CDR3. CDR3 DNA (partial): TGTGCCAGCAGCGAGAACAGGGGGGTAACTAATGAAAAA. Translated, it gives CASSENRGVTNEK. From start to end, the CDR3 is CASSENRGVTNEKLFF.

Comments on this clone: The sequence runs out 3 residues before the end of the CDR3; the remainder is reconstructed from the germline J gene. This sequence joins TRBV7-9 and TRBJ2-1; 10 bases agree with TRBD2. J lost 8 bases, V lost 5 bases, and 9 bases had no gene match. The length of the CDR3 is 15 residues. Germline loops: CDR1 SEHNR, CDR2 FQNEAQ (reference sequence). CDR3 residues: CASSPGLAVFDEQFF. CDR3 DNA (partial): TGTGCCAGCAGCCCCGGACTAGCGGTTTTCGATGAG. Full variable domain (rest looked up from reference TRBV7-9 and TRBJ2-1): DTGVSQNPRHKITKRGQNVTFRCDPISEHNRLYWYRQTLGQGPEFLTYFQNEAQLEKSRLLSDRFSAERPKGSFSTLEIQRTEQGDSAMYLCASSPGLAVFDEQFFGPGTRLTVL.

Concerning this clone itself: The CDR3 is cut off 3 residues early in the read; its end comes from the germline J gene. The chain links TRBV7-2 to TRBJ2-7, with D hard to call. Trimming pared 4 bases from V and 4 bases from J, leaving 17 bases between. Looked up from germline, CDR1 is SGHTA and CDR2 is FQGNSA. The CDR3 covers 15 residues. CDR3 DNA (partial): TGTGCCAGCAGCTCAATAGTAGACTCGTTTTACGAG. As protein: CASSSIVDSFYE. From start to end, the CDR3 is CASSSIVDSFYEQYF. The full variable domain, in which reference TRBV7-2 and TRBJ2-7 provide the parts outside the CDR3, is GAGVSQSPSNKVTEKGKDVELRCDPISGHTALYWYRQSLGQGLEFLIYFQGNSAPDKSGLPSDRFSAERTGGSVSTLTIQRTQQEDSAVYLCASSSIVDSFYEQYFGPGTRLTVT.

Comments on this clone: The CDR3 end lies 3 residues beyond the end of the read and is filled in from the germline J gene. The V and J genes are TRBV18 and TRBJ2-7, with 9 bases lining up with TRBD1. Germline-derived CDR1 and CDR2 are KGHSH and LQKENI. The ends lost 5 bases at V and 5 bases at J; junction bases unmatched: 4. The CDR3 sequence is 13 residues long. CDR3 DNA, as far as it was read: TGTGCCAGCTCAGGACAGGGGTCGGACGAG. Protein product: CASSGQGSDE. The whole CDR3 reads CASSGQGSDEQYF. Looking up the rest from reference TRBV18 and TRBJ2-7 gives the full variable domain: NAGVMQNPRHLVRRRGQEARLRCSPMKGHSHVYWYRQLPEEGLKFMVYLQKENIIDESGMPKERFSAEFPKEGPSILRIQQVVRGDSAAYFCASSGQGSDEQYFGPGTRLTVT.

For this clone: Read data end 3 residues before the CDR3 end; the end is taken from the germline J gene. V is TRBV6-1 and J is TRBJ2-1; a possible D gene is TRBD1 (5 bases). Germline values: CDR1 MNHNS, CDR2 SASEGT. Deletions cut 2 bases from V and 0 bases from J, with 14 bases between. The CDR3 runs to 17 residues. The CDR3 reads CASSELWGKTSYNEQFF. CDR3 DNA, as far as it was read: TGTGCCAGCAGTGAATTGTGGGGCAAGACCTCCTACAATGAG.

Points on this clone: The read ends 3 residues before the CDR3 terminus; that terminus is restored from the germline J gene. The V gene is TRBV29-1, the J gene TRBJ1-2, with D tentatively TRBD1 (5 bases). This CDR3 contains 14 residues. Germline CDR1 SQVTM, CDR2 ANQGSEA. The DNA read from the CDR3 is TGCAGCGTTGAAAATAGGTACACGACAGCGGGC. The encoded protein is CSVENRYTTAG. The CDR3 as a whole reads CSVENRYTTAGYTF.

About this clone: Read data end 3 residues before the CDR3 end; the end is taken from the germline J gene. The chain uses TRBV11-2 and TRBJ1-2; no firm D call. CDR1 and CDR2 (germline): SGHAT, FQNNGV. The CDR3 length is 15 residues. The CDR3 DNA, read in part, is TGTGCCAGCAGCTTCCAGCGGAGCTCCTACAATGAC. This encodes CASSFQRSSYND. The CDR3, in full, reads CASSFQRSSYNDYTF. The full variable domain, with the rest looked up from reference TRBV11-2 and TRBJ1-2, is EAGVAQSPRYKIIEKRQSVAFWCNPISGHATLYWYQQILGQGPKLLIQFQNNGVVDDSQLPKDRFSAERLKGVDSTLKIQPAKLEDSAVYLCASSFQRSSYNDYTFGSGTRLTVV.

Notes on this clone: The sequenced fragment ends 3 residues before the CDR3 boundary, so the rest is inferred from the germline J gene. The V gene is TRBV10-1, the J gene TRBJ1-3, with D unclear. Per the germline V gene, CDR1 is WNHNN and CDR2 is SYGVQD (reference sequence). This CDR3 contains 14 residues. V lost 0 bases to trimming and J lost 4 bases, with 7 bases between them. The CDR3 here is CASSESTWGNTIYF. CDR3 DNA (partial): TGCGCCAGCAGTGAGTCGACTTGGGGAAACACC.

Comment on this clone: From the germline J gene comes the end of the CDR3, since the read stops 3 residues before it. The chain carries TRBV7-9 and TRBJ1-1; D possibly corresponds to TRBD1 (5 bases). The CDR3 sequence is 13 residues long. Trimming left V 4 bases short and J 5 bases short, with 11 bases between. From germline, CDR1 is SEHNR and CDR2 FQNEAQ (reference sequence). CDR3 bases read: TGTGCCAGCAGCTCGCCAGGGTGGACTGAA. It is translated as CASSSPGWTE. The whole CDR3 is CASSSPGWTEAFF.

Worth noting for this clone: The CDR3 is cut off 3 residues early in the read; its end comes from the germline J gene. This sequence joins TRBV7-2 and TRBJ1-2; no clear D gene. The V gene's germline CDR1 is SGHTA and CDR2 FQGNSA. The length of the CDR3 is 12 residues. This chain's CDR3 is CASSFLAGTYTF. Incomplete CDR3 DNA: TGTGCCAGCAGCTTCTTAGCGGGAACC.

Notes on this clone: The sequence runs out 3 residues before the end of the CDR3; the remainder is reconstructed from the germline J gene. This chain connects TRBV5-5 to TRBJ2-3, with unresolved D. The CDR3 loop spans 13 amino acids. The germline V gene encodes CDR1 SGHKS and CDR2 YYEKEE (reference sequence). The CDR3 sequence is CASSLIRQETQYF. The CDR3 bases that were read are TGTGCCAGCAGCTTGATCAGGCAAGAGACG.

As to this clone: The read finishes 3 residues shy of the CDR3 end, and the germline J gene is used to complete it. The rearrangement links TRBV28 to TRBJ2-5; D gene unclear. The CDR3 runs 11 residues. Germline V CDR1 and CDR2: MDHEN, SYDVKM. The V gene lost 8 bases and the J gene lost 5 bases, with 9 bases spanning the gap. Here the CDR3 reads CASHERETQYF. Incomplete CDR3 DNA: TGTGCCAGCCATGAACGGGAGACC.

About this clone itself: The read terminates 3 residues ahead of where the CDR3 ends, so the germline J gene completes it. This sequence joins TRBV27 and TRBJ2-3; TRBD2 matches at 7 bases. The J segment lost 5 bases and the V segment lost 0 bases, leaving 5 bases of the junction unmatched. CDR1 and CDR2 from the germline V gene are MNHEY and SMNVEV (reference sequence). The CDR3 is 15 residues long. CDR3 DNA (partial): TGTGCCAGCAGTTTATCGTTCGGCGGGGGAGATACG. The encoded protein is CASSLSFGGGDT. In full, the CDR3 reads CASSLSFGGGDTQYF.